The entry that follows covers one T cell receptor (beta chain) sequence. What it recognizes is unknown. Trimming removed 0 bases at V and 4 bases at J, with 4 bases between. The CDR3 is 13 amino acids. Germline assignment: CDR1 MNHEY and CDR2 SVGAGI. This entry is derived from a study of T cell responses to AZD1222 COVID-19 vaccine. Broader study findings: Clonal diversity may have been underestimated, and the donors were mostly white British, with more females than males. Vaccination with two AZD1222 doses was followed by a rise in Spike-specific TCR breadth and depth. Researchers took repertoire samples only after the peak T cell response had come.

Libraries were prepared by immunoSEQ multiplex PCR; TCRdb keeps only in-frame clonotypes and omits some of them. This table has 120,000 or so clones, approximately 86% appearing once. The chain carries TRBV6-5 and TRBJ1-5, with D unclear. This clonotype was sampled from an adult who received the AZD1222 COVID-19 vaccine. Sequencing was performed on peripheral blood, taken 28 days after the second AZD1222 dose. CDR3 protein: CASSYSANQPQHF. CDR3 coding DNA: TGTGCCAGCAGTTACTCGGCGAATCAGCCCCAGCATTTT.